The 20 T cell receptor beta chains below come from one sample, sequenced in a study of glioma-infiltrating T cells after dendritic cell vaccination. Sequencing was performed with immunoSEQ multiplex PCR; in TCRdb, only in-frame clones are kept and a portion is missing. The sample has about 100,000 clones; around 80% are singletons. Sample time point: after dendritic cell vaccination, including at tumor progression/relapse. This sample comprised blood, obtained after dendritic cell vaccination. Receptors originate from a human donor with glioblastoma.

J is TRBJ2-1 and V is TRBV5-1; 10 positions match TRBD2. The CDR3 runs to 15 residues. The germline gives CDR1 SGHRS, CDR2 YFSETQ. V lost 1 base to trimming and J lost 7 bases; unmatched junction nucleotides: 5. CDR3 nucleotides: TGCGCCAGCAGCTTGACTCCGGGACTAGCGAATGAGCAGTTCTTC. Its protein product is CASSLTPGLANEQFF.

V is TRBV6-1 and J is TRBJ2-2, with D possibly TRBD1 on 5 matching bases. CDR1 and CDR2 (germline): MNHNS, SASEGT. The germline V and J ends were trimmed by 6 bases and 1 base, with 9 bases remaining between them. This CDR3 spans 14 amino acids. CDR3 residues: CASSRQGNTGELFF. Here the CDR3 DNA reads TGTGCCAGCAGCCGGCAGGGGAACACCGGGGAGCTGTTTTTT.

The chain has TRBV6-5 and TRBJ2-5; D gene unclear. The CDR3 loop spans 16 amino acids. V lost 0 bases, J lost 6 bases, and 17 bases lay in between. The germline gives CDR1 MNHEY, CDR2 SVGAGI. For the CDR3, the DNA is TGTGCCAGCAGTTACTCACCGGTCCACAGCTGGAAGACCCAGTACTTC. Protein: CASSYSPVHSWKTQYF.

The chain is built from TRBV28 and TRBJ1-4, with 8 bases that match TRBD1. The CDR3 covers 15 residues. Germline V gene lookup returns CDR1 MDHEN and CDR2 SYDVKM. After removal of 6 bases from V and 7 bases from J, the junction contained 10 bases not matched to a gene. The CDR3 DNA sequence: TGTGCCAGCAGGGAACCCGGGACAGGTGCTGAAAAACTGTTTTTT. Amino acids: CASREPGTGAEKLFF.

V gene TRBV5-1 combines with J gene TRBJ2-5; TRBD2 matches at 8 bases. The CDR3 has 15 amino acids. The germline V gene encodes CDR1 SGHRS and CDR2 YFSETQ. Trimming cost V 1 base and J 0 bases; bases outside gene matches: 2. CDR3 protein: CASSLILADQETQYF. For the CDR3, the DNA is TGCGCCAGCAGCTTGATACTAGCGGACCAAGAGACCCAGTACTTC.

The chain carries TRBV18 and TRBJ2-5; 7 bases fit TRBD1. CDR1 and CDR2 (germline): KGHSH, LQKENI. The CDR3 is made up of 16 amino acids. Germline trimming cut 3 bases from V and 2 bases from J; bases unmatched to any gene: 9. The CDR3 sequence: CASSPLRGTAQETQYF. CDR3 bases: TGTGCCAGCTCACCGCTGCGAGGGACAGCACAAGAGACCCAGTACTTC.

This clone showed up just a few times. V gene TRBV19 combines with J gene TRBJ2-1; TRBD1 matches at 9 bases. The CDR3 is made up of 16 amino acids. V shed 4 bases, J shed 4 bases, and the junction held 8 bases outside the gene matches. In germline, CDR1 is LNHDA, CDR2 SQIVND (reference sequence). The DNA for the CDR3 is TGTGCCAGTAGTAAAGGTAGGACAGGGGAATACAATGAGCAGTTCTTC. It specifies CASSKGRTGEYNEQFF.

The chain couples TRBV10-3 to TRBJ2-7, with TRBD2 matching over 14 bases. V trimming: 5 bases; J trimming: 0 bases; junction bases outside the gene matches: 6. The CDR3 totals 17 residues. Germline V CDR1 and CDR2: ENHRY, SYGVKD. In DNA form, the CDR3 reads TGTGCCATCAGTCAAGGGACTAGCGGGGGTATCTCCTACGAGCAGTACTTC. Translating it yields CAISQGTSGGISYEQYF.

The V call is TRBV19, the J call TRBJ2-2; possibly TRBD2 for D (5 bases). CDR1 LNHDA and CDR2 SQIVND come from the germline V gene (reference sequence). Trimming removed 6 bases from V and 3 bases from J, with 11 bases in between. This CDR3 region has 14 residues. DNA of the CDR3: TGTGCCAGTAGCAGCCCGGGATACACCGGGGAGCTGTTTTTT. This encodes CASSSPGYTGELFF.

The chain joins TRBV4-1 to TRBJ2-2; 7 bases agree with TRBD1. The germline V gene has CDR1 MGHRA and CDR2 YSYEKL. The CDR3 has 18 residues. V shed 6 bases and J 4 bases; nucleotides not matched to a gene: 17. The CDR3 coding sequence is TGCGCCAGCAGGCGGATTATAAGGGGGCCCCGGGCCACCGGGGAGCTGTTTTTT. Amino acids: CASRRIIRGPRATGELFF.

The gene calls are TRBV18 and TRBJ2-5; 9 nucleotides line up with TRBD2. After removal of 6 bases from V and 5 bases from J, the junction contained 16 bases not matched to a gene. The CDR3 has 17 residues. Germline CDR1 and CDR2: KGHSH and LQKENI. The CDR3 DNA follows: TGTGCCAGCTCGAGGCTAGCGGGATCCGGGATCGGGGAGACCCAGTACTTC. It specifies CASSRLAGSGIGETQYF.

The chain joins TRBV29-1 to TRBJ2-5; TRBD1 might be the D (6 bases). CDR1 and CDR2 from the germline V gene are SQVTM and ANQGSEA. The CDR3 covers 13 residues. Trimming removed 3 bases from V and 7 bases from J, with 15 bases in between. The CDR3 loop is CSVDKGHEGTQYF. The CDR3 bases are TGCAGCGTTGATAAGGGACACGAGGGGACCCAGTACTTC.

The chain has TRBV20-1 and TRBJ2-1; D ambiguous. V gave up 3 bases and J gave up 8 bases, with 5 bases separating them. This CDR3 spans 10 amino acids. Germline CDR1 reads DFQATT; CDR2 reads SNEGSKA (reference sequence). The CDR3 region is CSASYDEQFF. CDR3 bases: TGCAGTGCTAGTTATGATGAGCAGTTCTTC.

This clone was counted between two and nine times. The chain couples TRBV18 to TRBJ2-7; 8 bases are a match to TRBD1. Trimming cost V 6 bases and J 4 bases; bases outside gene matches: 20. Germline values: CDR1 KGHSH, CDR2 LQKENI. The CDR3 is 18 residues long. The DNA for the CDR3 is TGTGCCAGCTCTCGCGGACAGGGTGGGACGCGACAATTTTACGAGCAGTACTTC. Translated: CASSRGQGGTRQFYEQYF.

This clone has only one observation. The chain employs TRBV21-1 and TRBJ2-5; TRBD1, the table's D call, lacks a check against the DNA. TRBV21-1 is given as a pseudogene. CDR3 length: 14 amino acids. Here the CDR3 reads CATTPLPIPGEQYF. The CDR3 DNA sequence: TGTGCCACCACCCCCTTACCTATCCCAGGGGAGCAGTACTTC.

The chain employs TRBV29-1 and TRBJ1-5; a possible D gene is TRBD1 (5 bases). Germline CDR1 reads SQVTM; CDR2 reads ANQGSEA. This CDR3 is built from 12 residues. Trimming took 5 bases from V and 4 from J, leaving 9 bases between them. This chain's CDR3 is CSVTGDNQPQHF. The CDR3 nucleotides are TGCAGCGTTACAGGAGATAATCAGCCCCAGCATTTT.

The chain uses TRBV6-5 and TRBJ1-5; no clear D. Trimming shortened V by 7 bases and J by 5 bases, and 15 bases separated the two germline ends. The V gene's germline CDR1 is MNHEY and CDR2 SVGAGI. CDR3 length: 14 amino acids. CDR3 residues: CASKRWTEDQPQHF. The CDR3 DNA sequence: TGTGCCAGCAAGAGGTGGACGGAGGATCAGCCCCAGCATTTT.

This clone occurred a few times. The V and J genes are TRBV2 and TRBJ1-5; 8 positions agree with TRBD1. Per germline, CDR1 SNHLY and CDR2 FYNNEI. This CDR3 region has 14 residues. Trimming removed 6 bases from V and 0 bases from J; junction bases left unmatched: 1. CDR3 coding DNA: TGTGCCAGCAGGGGACAGGTTAGCAATCAGCCCCAGCATTTT. Translating gives CASRGQVSNQPQHF.

The J gene is TRBJ1-2, the V gene TRBV11-2; D remains ambiguous. This CDR3 comprises 14 residues. V was trimmed by 5 bases and J by 4 bases, leaving 14 bases between them. Germline-derived CDR1 and CDR2 are SGHAT and FQNNGV. As DNA, the CDR3 is TGTGCCAGCAGCCCGTGGGCCACTAGCTATGGCTACACCTTC. Translated, it gives CASSPWATSYGYTF. Variable domain in full (rest from reference TRBV11-2 and TRBJ1-2): EAGVAQSPRYKIIEKRQSVAFWCNPISGHATLYWYQQILGQGPKLLIQFQNNGVVDDSQLPKDRFSAERLKGVDSTLKIQPAKLEDSAVYLCASSPWATSYGYTFGSGTRLTVV.

This sequence joins TRBV27 and TRBJ2-5, with TRBD2 matching over 11 bases. The CDR3 consists of 16 residues. Trimming at V came to 5 bases and at J to 4 bases, leaving 9 bases not matched to a gene. Germline assignment: CDR1 MNHEY and CDR2 SMNVEV (reference sequence). CDR3 amino acids: CASSPYSGGAGETQYF. The CDR3 DNA is TGTGCCAGCAGTCCCTATAGCGGGGGGGCCGGAGAGACCCAGTACTTC.